The next 21 T cell receptor beta chains were all read from a single sample in a study of OX40 agonist ivuxolimab in advanced cancers. Library method: the immunoSEQ multiplex PCR assay. TCRdb stores this immuneACCESS table with in-frame sequences only. Part of the clones is absent; in the studies checked, under half of the shortfall reflects unresolved V genes, and no reason is known for the rest. Here the sample has 6,500 to 10,000 clones; more than 75% occur a single time. The top ten hold more than 25% of the sample. Specimen: CD4+ or CD8+ T cells sorted from blood, collected in a trial of the OX40 agonist ivuxolimab. These TCRs come from an adult with an advanced solid tumor such as melanoma, head and neck, liver or kidney cancer.

V gene TRBV30 combines with J gene TRBJ1-1; tentatively, D is TRBD1 (5 bases). The CDR3 totals 12 residues. Deletions cut 4 bases from V and 10 bases from J, with 16 bases between. Germline V lookup: CDR1 GTSNPN, CDR2 SVGIG (reference sequence). CDR3 DNA sequence: TGTGCCTGGAACCCGACAGACTTGGCAGCTTTCTTT. This translates into CAWNPTDLAAFF.

The chain employs TRBV6-6 and TRBJ2-7; D is possibly TRBD2 (5 bases). V was clipped by 4 bases and J by 6 bases, with 10 bases between them. CDR1 is MNHNY, CDR2 SVGAGI, per germline (reference sequence). The CDR3 spans 12 residues. CDR3 protein: CASSSDFLEQYF. In DNA, the CDR3 is TGTGCCAGCAGTTCGGACTTCCTCGAGCAGTACTTC.

V gene TRBV20-1 combines with J gene TRBJ1-1; D is undetermined. V was clipped by 6 bases and J by 3 bases, with 5 bases between them. The germline gives CDR1 DFQATT, CDR2 SNEGSKA (reference sequence). The CDR3 covers 10 residues. CDR3 loop: CSAKDTEAFF. For the CDR3, the DNA is TGCAGTGCCAAGGACACTGAAGCTTTCTTT.

The genes are TRBV11-3 and TRBJ2-1, with 7 bases that match TRBD1. The CDR3 is 14 residues long. V gave up 3 bases and J gave up 5 bases; unmatched junction bases: 4. The germline gives CDR1 SGHNT, CDR2 YENEEA. This chain's CDR3 is CASSFPGQNNEQFF. CDR3 in DNA: TGTGCCAGCAGCTTTCCGGGACAGAACAATGAGCAGTTCTTC.

This clone appeared a single time. V gene TRBV9 combines with J gene TRBJ2-7; D possibly matches TRBD1 or TRBD2 (5 bases each). Germline lookup yields CDR1 SGDLS and CDR2 YYNGEE. The CDR3 totals 15 residues. Trimming pared 0 bases from V and 6 bases from J, leaving 16 bases between. This chain's CDR3 is CASSVAGGEVGEQYF. The CDR3 nucleotides are TGTGCCAGCAGCGTAGCTGGGGGAGAGGTTGGCGAGCAGTACTTC.

The V gene is TRBV29-1, the J gene TRBJ1-1; D is uncertain. The germline gives CDR1 SQVTM, CDR2 ANQGSEA. The CDR3 consists of 10 residues. Trimming cost V 7 bases and J 8 bases, with 11 bases left between them. Here the CDR3 reads CSAEPDEAFF. CDR3 coding DNA: TGCAGCGCCGAACCAGACGAAGCTTTCTTT.

This clone showed up just a few times. The V gene is TRBV29-1, the J gene TRBJ2-7, with D hard to call. The CDR3 extends over 13 amino acids. Germline CDR1 reads SQVTM; CDR2 reads ANQGSEA. The V end lost 5 bases, the J end lost 2 bases, and 13 bases lay between the germline ends. The CDR3 region has the DNA TGCAGCGTTATGCAACCTAATACCTACGAGCAGTACTTC. As protein: CSVMQPNTYEQYF.

This chain connects TRBV9 to TRBJ2-1; D might be TRBD1 (6 bases). In germline, CDR1 is SGDLS, CDR2 YYNGEE. The ends were cut back, 1 base at V and 3 bases at J, with 8 bases in the middle. This CDR3 comprises 14 residues. CDR3 in amino acids: CASSVTGFYNEQFF. The CDR3 DNA is TGTGCCAGCAGCGTAACAGGGTTCTACAATGAGCAGTTCTTC.

V is TRBV6-6 and J is TRBJ2-7; D call uncertain. The V end lost 0 bases, the J end lost 3 bases, and 3 bases lay between the germline ends. This CDR3 spans 12 amino acids. Germline V gene lookup returns CDR1 MNHNY and CDR2 SVGAGI (reference sequence). The CDR3 DNA reads as TGTGCCAGCAGTTACTCCCTCTACGAGCAGTACTTC. Its protein is CASSYSLYEQYF.

CDR3 DNA sequence: TGTGCCAGCAGCGTAGCTACAGGCTACGAGCAGTACTTC. This translates into CASSVATGYEQYF. The chain has TRBV9 and TRBJ2-5, with D tentatively TRBD1 (5 bases). Judging by the DNA end, TRBJ2-7 fits better; the J call may be wrong. The CDR3 is 13 residues long. Germline CDR1 is SGDLS and CDR2 is YYNGEE.

The CDR3 spells CASSPRTGWDSTDTQYF. Here the CDR3 DNA reads TGTGCCAGCAGCCCTCGGACAGGCTGGGACAGCACAGATACGCAGTATTTT. The genes are TRBV7-9 and TRBJ2-3, with 7 bases matching TRBD1. The CDR3 is 17 residues long. The trim removed 5 bases at V and 0 bases at J, leaving 11 bases unmatched. Germline loops: CDR1 SEHNR, CDR2 FQNEAQ (reference sequence).

CDR3 amino acids: CASSQSTGELETQYF. The CDR3 bases are TGTGCCAGCAGCCAATCAACAGGGGAATTGGAGACCCAGTACTTC. The chain combines TRBV4-2 with TRBJ2-5; 7 bases map to TRBD1. Germline CDR1 LGHNA, CDR2 YNFKEQ. This CDR3 is 15 amino acids long. With 2 bases clipped from V and 5 bases from J, the junction kept 8 bases outside the gene matches.

This chain joins TRBV4-2 and TRBJ2-7; D assignment may be TRBD1 or TRBD2 (5 bases each). The V end lost 6 bases, the J end lost 2 bases, and 23 bases lay between the germline ends. This CDR3 region has 17 residues. Germline V CDR1 and CDR2: LGHNA, YNFKEQ. The CDR3 loop reads CASSFSLAGTATYEQYF. The CDR3 coding sequence is TGTGCCAGCAGTTTCTCCTTAGCCGGGACCGCTACCTACGAGCAGTACTTC.

Worth noting for this clone: One junction end disagrees with the germline gene, perhaps due to a read error. The rearrangement links TRBV29-1 to TRBJ1-1; D gene ambiguous. CDR3 length: 11 amino acids. Germline CDR1 reads SQVTM; CDR2 reads ANQGSEA. The CDR3 reads CSVLLLTEAFF. CDR3 sequence (DNA): TGCAGCGTTCTTCTACTGACTGAGGCTTTCTTT.

Concerning this clone itself: This same CDR3 is encoded by further DNA sequences in the sample. Here the CDR3 reads CSVEDPISDRTGRGYTF. The DNA for the CDR3 is TGCAGCGTTGAAGATCCCATCTCGGACAGGACCGGTCGGGGCTACACCTTC. This chain links TRBV29-1 with TRBJ1-2; 7 nucleotides line up with TRBD1. The CDR3 loop spans 17 amino acids. J lost 8 bases, V lost 0 bases, and 18 bases had no gene match. Germline-derived CDR1 and CDR2 are SQVTM and ANQGSEA.

The chain is built from TRBV19 and TRBJ2-7; 9 positions match TRBD1. J was trimmed by 0 bases and V by 4 bases; bases with no gene match: 4. Germline CDR1 LNHDA, CDR2 SQIVND (reference sequence). This CDR3 region has 15 residues. CDR3 bases: TGTGCCAGTAGTAGTGACAGGGGGTACTCCTACGAGCAGTACTTC. As protein: CASSSDRGYSYEQYF.

This clone was detected only a few times. At the DNA level, this CDR3 is encoded by other sequences in the same sample as well. The chain carries TRBV6-1 and TRBJ2-6; unclear D gene. Germline assignment: CDR1 MNHNS and CDR2 SASEGT. The CDR3 is 15 residues long. The V end lost 3 bases, the J end lost 0 bases, and 6 bases lay between the germline ends. The CDR3 loop is CASSEGGSGANVLTF. CDR3 DNA: TGTGCCAGCAGTGAGGGTGGCTCTGGGGCCAACGTCCTGACTTTC.

The chain combines TRBV14 with TRBJ1-2; the D is unclear. Trimming removed 5 bases from V and 4 bases from J, with 11 bases in between. The CDR3 has 13 residues. CDR1 is SGHDN and CDR2 is FVKESK in the germline V gene. CDR3 nucleotides: TGTGCCAGCAGCAGGGTTACCAGCTATGGCTACACCTTC. Protein: CASSRVTSYGYTF.

The gene calls are TRBV27 and TRBJ2-5; 9 bases are a match to TRBD2. Trimming removed 2 bases from V and 5 bases from J; junction bases left unmatched: 6. The CDR3 consists of 15 residues. From germline, CDR1 is MNHEY and CDR2 SMNVEV (reference sequence). CDR3 sequence: CASSLGLAGQETQYF. DNA for the CDR3: TGTGCCAGCAGTTTAGGGCTAGCGGGACAGGAGACCCAGTACTTC.

This clone has a single count. This chain links TRBV28 with TRBJ2-7; 9 bases are shared with TRBD1. V lost 1 base and J lost 7; bases outside the gene matches: 5. The CDR3 covers 14 residues. Germline V gene sequence: CDR1 MDHEN, CDR2 SYDVKM. The CDR3 DNA reads as TGTGCCAGCAGTTTATACAGGGGGCTAGGGGAGCAGTACTTC. Protein sequence: CASSLYRGLGEQYF.

The chain carries TRBV16 and TRBJ2-3, with 8 bases aligning to TRBD1. V trimming: 4 bases; J trimming: 4 bases; junction bases outside the gene matches: 4. This CDR3 is built from 14 residues. Germline lookup yields CDR1 KGHSY and CDR2 FQNENV. Here the CDR3 reads CASSPGQGPDTQYF. The DNA of the CDR3 is TGTGCCAGCAGCCCCGGACAGGGCCCAGATACGCAGTATTTT.